Shown below are 14 T cell receptor beta chains from a single sample sequenced in a study of blood T cell repertoires in COVID-19. Generated by immunoSEQ multiplex PCR, the TCRdb table keeps only in-frame clones and is missing some. Of some 130,000 clones in the sample, 84% were seen once. The specimen sequenced was PBMCs or T cells enriched from blood (not recorded which). The origin of the receptors is a man in his forties with acute COVID-19.

The J gene is TRBJ2-5, the V gene TRBV7-9, with D uncertain. Germline CDR1 and CDR2: SEHNR and FQNEAQ (reference sequence). The V end was cut by 2 bases, the J end by 2 bases, with 6 bases between. There are 13 residues in the CDR3. The CDR3 spells CASSLSVQETQYF. The CDR3 DNA sequence: TGTGCCAGCAGCTTATCAGTACAAGAGACCCAGTACTTC.

The chain carries TRBV19 and TRBJ1-5; tentative D call: TRBD1 (6 bases). The V end was cut by 4 bases, the J end by 9 bases, with 19 bases between. From germline, CDR1 is LNHDA and CDR2 SQIVND (reference sequence). The CDR3 has 15 amino acids. CDR3 coding DNA: TGTGCCAGTAGTACCTCTTCGGACAGCTTGTGGCCCCAGCATTTT. Protein sequence: CASSTSSDSLWPQHF.

The chain combines TRBV14 with TRBJ1-3; 7 positions match TRBD1. The CDR3 is 15 amino acids. Germline values: CDR1 SGHDN, CDR2 FVKESK. J gave up 4 bases and V 2 bases, and 5 bases lay outside the gene matches. The CDR3 DNA follows: TGTGCCAGCAGCCAATCCGGGACAGTAGGAAACACCATATATTTT. It translates to CASSQSGTVGNTIYF.

This chain uses TRBV4-3 with TRBJ2-3; 12 bases agree with TRBD2. The length of the CDR3 is 18 residues. The germline gives CDR1 LGHNA, CDR2 YSLEER. V shed 3 bases and J 0 bases; nucleotides not matched to a gene: 7. The DNA for the CDR3 is TGCGCCAGCAGCCAGACAGTAGGACTAGCGGGGAGCACAGATACGCAGTATTTT. It is translated as CASSQTVGLAGSTDTQYF.

The rearrangement links TRBV6-5 to TRBJ2-4; TRBD1 is a possible D gene (5 bases). CDR3 length equals 15 residues. V lost 7 bases and J 2 bases, leaving 15 bases between the germline ends. CDR1 and CDR2 from the germline V gene are MNHEY and SVGAGI. The CDR3 is CASTSGKITKNIQYF. The CDR3 DNA follows: TGTGCCAGCACCTCAGGGAAAATCACCAAAAACATTCAGTACTTC.

On this clone: The same CDR3 can be traced to other DNA sequences in this sample. Here the CDR3 reads CASSLQGNTEAFF. Here the CDR3 DNA reads TGTGCCAGCAGCCTACAGGGGAACACTGAAGCTTTCTTT. V gene TRBV6-5 combines with J gene TRBJ1-1, with D maybe TRBD1 (6 bases). There are 13 residues in the CDR3. Germline CDR1 and CDR2: MNHEY and SVGAGI. Trimming removed 6 bases from V and 1 base from J, with 9 bases in between.

This chain links TRBV7-8 with TRBJ2-5, with D perhaps TRBD2 (6 bases). The CDR3 spans 19 residues. The ends were cut back, 0 bases at V and 2 bases at J, with 22 bases in the middle. Germline CDR1 SGHVS, CDR2 FQNEAQ. CDR3 DNA: TGTGCCAGCAGCTTAGCAGGGCTAGCGAGACCCTCCGGGCAAGAGACCCAGTACTTC. The encoded protein is CASSLAGLARPSGQETQYF.

The chain uses TRBV6-5 and TRBJ1-6, with D possibly matching TRBD1 (6 bases). Per germline, CDR1 MNHEY and CDR2 SVGAGI. CDR3 size: 14 residues. Trimming removed 7 bases at V and 9 bases at J, with 16 bases between. The CDR3 protein is CASKTGPGISPLHF. CDR3 DNA sequence: TGTGCCAGCAAAACAGGGCCTGGTATTTCACCCCTCCACTTT.

Here the CDR3 reads CSVEGKGDNYGYTF. The CDR3 DNA follows: TGCAGCGTTGAGGGGAAGGGGGATAACTATGGCTACACCTTC. V gene TRBV29-1 combines with J gene TRBJ1-2; D might be TRBD1 (6 bases). Trimming stripped 3 bases from V and 1 base from J, with 12 bases between. This CDR3 comprises 14 residues. CDR1 is SQVTM and CDR2 is ANQGSEA in the germline V gene. Using reference TRBV29-1 and TRBJ1-2 for the parts outside the CDR3, the full variable domain is SAVISQKPSRDICQRGTSLTIQCQVDSQVTMMFWYRQQPGQSLTLIATANQGSEATYESGFVIDKFPISRPNLTFSTLTVSNMSPEDSSIYLCSVEGKGDNYGYTFGSGTRLTVV.

This rearrangement joins TRBV7-2 to TRBJ2-7; the match to TRBD1 covers 9 bases. The CDR3 consists of 13 residues. The V gene end was trimmed by 5 bases and the J gene end by 3 bases; junction bases not matched to a gene: 2. Germline V gene lookup returns CDR1 SGHTA and CDR2 FQGNSA. The CDR3 nucleotides are TGTGCCAGCAGCACGACAGGGGGCTACGAGCAGTACTTC. This translates into CASSTTGGYEQYF.

This clone was seen more than once but under ten times. The gene calls are TRBV7-2 and TRBJ1-5; no firm D call. Germline assignment: CDR1 SGHTA and CDR2 FQGNSA. V was clipped by 5 bases and J by 0 bases, with 11 bases between them. The CDR3 covers 15 residues. This chain's CDR3 is CASSPSGTSNQPQHF. As DNA, the CDR3 is TGTGCCAGCAGCCCTAGTGGCACTAGCAATCAGCCCCAGCATTTT.

The V gene is TRBV19, the J gene TRBJ1-1, with D uncertain. Germline V gene lookup returns CDR1 LNHDA and CDR2 SQIVND (reference sequence). The CDR3 loop spans 13 amino acids. V was shortened by 7 bases and J by 3 bases, with 12 bases between the two germline ends. The chain's CDR3 is CASISEDYTEAFF. The CDR3 DNA reads as TGTGCCAGTATATCGGAGGACTACACTGAAGCTTTCTTT.

The chain recombines TRBV5-8 with TRBJ2-1, with 8 bases identical to TRBD1. V lost 0 bases to trimming and J lost 4 bases; unmatched junction nucleotides: 3. The CDR3 is 15 amino acids. Germline CDR1 SGHTS, CDR2 YDEGEE. The CDR3 bases are TGTGCCAGCAGCTTGGGACAGGGGCAGTACAATGAGCAGTTCTTC. Encoded protein: CASSLGQGQYNEQFF.

V gene TRBV24-1 combines with J gene TRBJ2-1; D may be TRBD2 (6 bases). The CDR3 contains 12 residues. The germline V gene has CDR1 KGHDR and CDR2 SFDVKD. Trimming removed 10 bases from V and 9 bases from J, with 15 bases in between. The CDR3 spells CATRGGIGEQFF. CDR3 DNA: TGTGCCACTCGTGGAGGGATAGGTGAGCAGTTCTTC.